This T cell receptor beta chain was identified during a study of blood T cell repertoires in COVID-19. The CDR3 consists of 15 residues. The V gene end was trimmed by 4 bases and the J gene end by 4 bases; junction bases not matched to a gene: 9. Germline-derived CDR1 and CDR2 are GTSNPN and SVGIG (reference sequence). Method: immunoSEQ multiplex PCR; TCRdb's copy keeps in-frame clones and lacks some. The sample shows about 300,000 clones, 85% of them seen only once. The sequenced material came from PBMCs or T cells enriched from blood (not recorded which). The TCR was taken from a woman aged 50 to 60 who had recovered from COVID-19. This rearrangement joins TRBV30 to TRBJ2-1, with 8 bases lining up with TRBD1. This CDR3 reads CAWTLRGQVYNEQFF. Here the CDR3 DNA reads TGTGCCTGGACCCTACGGGGACAGGTTTACAATGAGCAGTTCTTC.